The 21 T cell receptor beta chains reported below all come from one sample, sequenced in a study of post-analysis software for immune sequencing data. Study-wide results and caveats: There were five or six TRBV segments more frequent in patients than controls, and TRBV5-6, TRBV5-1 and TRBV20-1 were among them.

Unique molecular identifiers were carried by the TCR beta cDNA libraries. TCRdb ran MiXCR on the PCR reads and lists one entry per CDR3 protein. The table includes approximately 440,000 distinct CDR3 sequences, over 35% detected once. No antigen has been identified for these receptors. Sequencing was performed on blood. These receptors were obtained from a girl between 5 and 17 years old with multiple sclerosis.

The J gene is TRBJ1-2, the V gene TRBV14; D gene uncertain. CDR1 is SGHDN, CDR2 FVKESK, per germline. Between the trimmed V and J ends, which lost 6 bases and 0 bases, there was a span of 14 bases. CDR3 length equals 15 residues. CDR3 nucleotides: TGTGCCAGCAGACGGACGGAAGCCCCTAACTATGGCTACACCTTC. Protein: CASRRTEAPNYGYTF. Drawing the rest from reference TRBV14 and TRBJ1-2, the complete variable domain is EAGVTQFPSHSVIEKGQTVTLRCDPISGHDNLYWYRRVMGKEIKFLLHFVKESKQDESGMPNNRFLAERTGGTYSTLKVQPAELEDSGVYFCASRRTEAPNYGYTFGSGTRLTVV.

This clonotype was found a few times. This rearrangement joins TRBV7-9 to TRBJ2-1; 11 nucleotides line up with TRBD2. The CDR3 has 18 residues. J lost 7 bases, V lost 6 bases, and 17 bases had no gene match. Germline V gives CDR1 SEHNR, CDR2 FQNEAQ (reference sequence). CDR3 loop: CASRWTSGYSPMGNEQFF. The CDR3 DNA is TGTGCCAGCAGATGGACTAGCGGGTATTCCCCTATGGGGAATGAGCAGTTCTTC. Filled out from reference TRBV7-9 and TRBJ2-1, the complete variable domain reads DTGVSQNPRHKITKRGQNVTFRCDPISEHNRLYWYRQTLGQGPEFLTYFQNEAQLEKSRLLSDRFSAERPKGSFSTLEIQRTEQGDSAMYLCASRWTSGYSPMGNEQFFGPGTRLTVL.

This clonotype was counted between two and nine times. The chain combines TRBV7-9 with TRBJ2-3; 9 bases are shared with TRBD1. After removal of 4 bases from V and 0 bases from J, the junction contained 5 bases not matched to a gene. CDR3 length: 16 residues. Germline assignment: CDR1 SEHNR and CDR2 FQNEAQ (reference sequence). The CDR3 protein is CASSSRTGESTDTQYF. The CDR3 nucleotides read TGTGCCAGCAGCTCCCGGACAGGGGAAAGCACAGATACGCAGTATTTT.

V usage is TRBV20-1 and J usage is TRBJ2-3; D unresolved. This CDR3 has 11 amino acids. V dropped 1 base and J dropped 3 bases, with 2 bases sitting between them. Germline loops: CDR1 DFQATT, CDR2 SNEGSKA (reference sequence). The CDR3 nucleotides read TGCAGTGCTAGAGCGACAGATACGCAGTATTTT. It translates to CSARATDTQYF.

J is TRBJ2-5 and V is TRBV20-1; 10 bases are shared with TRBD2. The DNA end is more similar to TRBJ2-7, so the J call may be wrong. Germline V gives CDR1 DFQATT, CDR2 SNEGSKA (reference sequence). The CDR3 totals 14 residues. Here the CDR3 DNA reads TGCAGTGCTAGAGGGCTAGCGGGAGTCCACGAGCAGTACTTC. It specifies CSARGLAGVHEQYF.

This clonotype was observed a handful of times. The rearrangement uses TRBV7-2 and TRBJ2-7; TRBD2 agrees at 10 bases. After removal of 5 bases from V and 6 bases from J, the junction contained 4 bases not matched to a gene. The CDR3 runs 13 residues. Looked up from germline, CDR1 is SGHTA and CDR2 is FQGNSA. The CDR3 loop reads CASSAGLATEQYF. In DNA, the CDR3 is TGTGCCAGCAGCGCGGGACTAGCGACCGAGCAGTACTTC.

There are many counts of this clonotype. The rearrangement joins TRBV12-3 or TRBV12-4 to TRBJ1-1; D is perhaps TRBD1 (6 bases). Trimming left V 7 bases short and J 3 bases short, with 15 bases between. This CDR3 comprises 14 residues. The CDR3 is CASTVDSLDTEAFF. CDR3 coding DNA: TGTGCCAGCACCGTGGACAGTCTGGACACTGAAGCTTTCTTT.

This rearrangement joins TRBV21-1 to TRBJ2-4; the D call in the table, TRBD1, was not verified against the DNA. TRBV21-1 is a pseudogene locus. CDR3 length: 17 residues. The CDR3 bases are TGTGCCAGCAGCCTTCCGGACAGGGGCGAAGCCAAAAACATTCAGTACTTC. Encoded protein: CASSLPDRGEAKNIQYF.

The CDR3 loop reads CASSYSADKQETQYF. As DNA, the CDR3 is TGTGCCAGCAGTTACTCGGCAGATAAACAAGAGACCCAGTACTTC. This chain connects TRBV6-5 to TRBJ2-5, with D unresolved. CDR1 and CDR2 (germline): MNHEY, SVGAGI. The CDR3 is made up of 15 amino acids. V lost 0 bases to trimming and J lost 2 bases, with 10 bases between them.

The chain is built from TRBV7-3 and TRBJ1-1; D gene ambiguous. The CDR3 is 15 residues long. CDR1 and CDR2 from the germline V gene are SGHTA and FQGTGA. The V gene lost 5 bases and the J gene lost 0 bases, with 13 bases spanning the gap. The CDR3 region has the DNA TGTGCCAGCAGCCCTTGGATCTTCATGAACACTGAAGCTTTCTTT. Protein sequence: CASSPWIFMNTEAFF.

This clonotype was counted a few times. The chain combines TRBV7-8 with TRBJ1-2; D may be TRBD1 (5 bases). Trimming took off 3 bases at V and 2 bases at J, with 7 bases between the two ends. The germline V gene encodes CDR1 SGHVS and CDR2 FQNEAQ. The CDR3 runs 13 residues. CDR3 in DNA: TGTGCCAGCAGCTTCGACAGAAACTATGGCTACACCTTC. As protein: CASSFDRNYGYTF.

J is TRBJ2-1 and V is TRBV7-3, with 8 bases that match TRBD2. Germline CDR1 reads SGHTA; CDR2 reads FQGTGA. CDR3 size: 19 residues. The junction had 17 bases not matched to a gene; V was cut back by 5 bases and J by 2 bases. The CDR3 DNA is TGTGCCAGCAGCCAAAGAAGCGGGAGAGGGGAAGGGACCTACAATGAGCAGTTCTTC. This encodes CASSQRSGRGEGTYNEQFF.

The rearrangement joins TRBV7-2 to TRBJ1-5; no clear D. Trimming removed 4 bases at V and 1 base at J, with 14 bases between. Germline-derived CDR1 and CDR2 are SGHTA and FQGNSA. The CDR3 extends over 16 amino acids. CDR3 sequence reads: CASSSLGVGSNQPQHF. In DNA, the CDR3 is TGTGCCAGCAGCTCGCTCGGGGTAGGAAGCAATCAGCCCCAGCATTTT.

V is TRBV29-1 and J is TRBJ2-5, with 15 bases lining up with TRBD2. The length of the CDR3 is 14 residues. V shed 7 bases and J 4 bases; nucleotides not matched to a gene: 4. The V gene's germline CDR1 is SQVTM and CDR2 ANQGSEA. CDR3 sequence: CSASGLAGGETQYF. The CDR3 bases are TGCAGCGCTTCGGGACTAGCGGGAGGAGAGACCCAGTACTTC.

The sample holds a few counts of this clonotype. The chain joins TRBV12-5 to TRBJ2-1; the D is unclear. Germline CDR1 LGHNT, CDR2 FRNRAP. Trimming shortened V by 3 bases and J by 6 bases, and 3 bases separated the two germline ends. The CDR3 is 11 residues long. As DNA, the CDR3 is TGTGCTAGTGGTTTTCCCAATGAGCAGTTCTTC. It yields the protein CASGFPNEQFF.

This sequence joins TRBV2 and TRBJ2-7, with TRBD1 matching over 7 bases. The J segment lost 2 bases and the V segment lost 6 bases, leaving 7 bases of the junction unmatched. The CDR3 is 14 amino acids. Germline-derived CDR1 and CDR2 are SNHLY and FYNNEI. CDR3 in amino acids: CASRPGTATYEQYF. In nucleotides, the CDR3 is TGTGCCAGCAGACCCGGGACAGCGACCTACGAGCAGTACTTC.

The CDR3 sequence: CGAGVAYEQYF. In nucleotides, the CDR3 is TGTGGAGCAGGGGTGGCCTACGAGCAGTACTTC. The rearrangement joins TRBV28 to TRBJ2-7; D may be TRBD1 (6 bases). Germline-derived CDR1 and CDR2 are MDHEN and SYDVKM. The CDR3 loop spans 11 amino acids.

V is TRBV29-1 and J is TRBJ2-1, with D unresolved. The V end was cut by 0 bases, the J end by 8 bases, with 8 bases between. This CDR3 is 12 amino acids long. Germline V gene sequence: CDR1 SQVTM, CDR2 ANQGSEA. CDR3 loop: CSVEEGAHEQFF. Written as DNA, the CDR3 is TGCAGCGTTGAAGAAGGAGCCCATGAGCAGTTCTTC.

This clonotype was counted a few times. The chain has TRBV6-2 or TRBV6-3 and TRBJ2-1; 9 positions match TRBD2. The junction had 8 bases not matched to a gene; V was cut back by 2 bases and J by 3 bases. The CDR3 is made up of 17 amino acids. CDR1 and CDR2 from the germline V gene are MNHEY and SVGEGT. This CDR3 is CASSYTLAGTHYNEQFF. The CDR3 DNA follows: TGTGCCAGCAGTTACACCCTAGCGGGGACACACTACAATGAGCAGTTCTTC.

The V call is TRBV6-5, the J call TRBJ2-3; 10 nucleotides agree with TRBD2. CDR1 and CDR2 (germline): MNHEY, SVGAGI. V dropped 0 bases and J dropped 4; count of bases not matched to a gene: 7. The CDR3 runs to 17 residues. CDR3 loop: CASSYSTASGSPDTQYF. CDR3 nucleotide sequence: TGTGCCAGCAGTTACTCGACGGCTAGCGGGAGCCCAGATACGCAGTATTTT.

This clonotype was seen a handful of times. CDR3 loop: CASSRSGIQYF. CDR3 sequence (DNA): TGTGCCAGCAGTAGAAGCGGGATTCAGTACTTC. The gene calls are TRBV12-3 or TRBV12-4 and TRBJ2-4, with a possible D match to TRBD2 (6 bases). This CDR3 is 11 amino acids long. Trimming pared 5 bases from V and 10 bases from J, leaving 9 bases between.